This TCR beta chain was recorded in a study of shared clonotypes between healthy human individuals. Notes on the study in general: What naive subsets generally showed was a larger estimated richness than memory subsets showed. Only blood was sampled; tissue repertoires likely differ.

This clone occurred a few times. The antigen remains undetermined. The CDR3 has 15 residues. V gave up 8 bases and J gave up 8 bases, with 24 bases separating them. CDR1 is LNHDA, CDR2 SQIVND, per germline (reference sequence). Libraries were prepared by immunoSEQ multiplex PCR; TCRdb keeps only in-frame clonotypes and omits some of them. The profile covers roughly 650,000 clones, with around 96% appearing a single time and roughly 0.12% taken by the ten largest. CD45RO-negative cells were positively selected for CCR7, leaving out terminally differentiated effector memory CD45RA+ cells. V and J are TRBV19 and TRBJ1-1, with D unresolved. The sample consisted of naive CD8+ T cells sorted from blood. This TCR was recovered from a woman aged 25-40 years in good health. The CDR3 sequence: CASLTPEGLDFEAFF. The DNA for the CDR3 is TGTGCCAGTTTAACCCCGGAGGGTTTAGACTTCGAAGCTTTCTTT.